The 9 T cell receptor beta chains presented below share a single source sample, sequenced in a study of blood T cell repertoires in COVID-19. Data came from immunoSEQ multiplex PCR; TCRdb stores just in-frame clones and leaves some out. The repertoire includes 150,000 to 200,000 clones, roughly four fifths of them detected once, and more than 10% sits in the top ten. Material for sequencing was peripheral blood. These receptors originate from a woman older than 75 with COVID-19, enrolled during active disease.

This rearrangement joins TRBV19 to TRBJ2-7; a weak D match, TRBD2 (5 bases). Trimming cost V 2 bases and J 3 bases, with 14 bases left between them. Germline assignment: CDR1 LNHDA and CDR2 SQIVND (reference sequence). The CDR3 has 15 amino acids. The DNA for the CDR3 is TGTGCCAGTAGTATATCTCTGGACGGGATCTACGAGCAGTACTTC. It codes for CASSISLDGIYEQYF.

The V call is TRBV28, the J call TRBJ2-1; tentative D call: TRBD2 (6 bases). The germline V gene encodes CDR1 MDHEN and CDR2 SYDVKM. This CDR3 contains 15 residues. With 5 bases removed from V and 11 bases from J, the gap between germline ends came to 22 bases. CDR3 protein: CASSPPGGVGFKQFF. As DNA, the CDR3 is TGTGCCAGCAGTCCTCCCGGGGGAGTGGGGTTTAAGCAGTTCTTC. Based on the CDR3 plus reference TRBV28 and TRBJ2-1, the full variable domain is DVKVTQSSRYLVKRTGEKVFLECVQDMDHENMFWYRQDPGLGLRLIYFSYDVKMKEKGDIPEGYSVSREKKERFSLILESASTNQTSMYLCASSPPGGVGFKQFFGPGTRLTVL.

The gene calls are TRBV29-1 and TRBJ1-3; D is uncertain. Germline V gene lookup returns CDR1 SQVTM and CDR2 ANQGSEA. The CDR3 has 13 residues. Trimming removed 3 bases at V and 0 bases at J, with 6 bases between. The DNA of the CDR3 is TGCAGCGTTGATGTCGGCTCTGGAAACACCATATATTTT. Amino acids: CSVDVGSGNTIYF.

This chain links TRBV5-1 with TRBJ2-7, with TRBD1 as a possible D gene (5 bases). Deletions cut 0 bases from V and 4 bases from J, with 14 bases between. The CDR3 consists of 15 residues. The germline V gene has CDR1 SGHRS and CDR2 YFSETQ. The CDR3 bases are TGCGCCAGCAGCTTGGATGGCCGAGGACATTACGAGCAGTACTTC. Its protein is CASSLDGRGHYEQYF.

The chain uses TRBV6-5 and TRBJ1-1, with 7 bases matching TRBD1. V lost 5 bases and J lost 0; bases outside the gene matches: 3. The germline CDR1 and CDR2 sequences are MNHEY and SVGAGI. The CDR3 extends over 14 amino acids. CDR3 sequence (DNA): TGTGCCAGCAGTCCGGGACAGCTGAACACTGAAGCTTTCTTT. Translating it yields CASSPGQLNTEAFF.

J is TRBJ2-1 and V is TRBV5-1, with 10 bases identical to TRBD2. J lost 9 bases, V lost 3 bases, and 9 bases had no gene match. The CDR3 spans 15 residues. From germline, CDR1 is SGHRS and CDR2 YFSETQ. The CDR3 DNA sequence: TGCGCCAGCAGCTCGGTGGCTAGCGGGAGCATTGAGCAGTTCTTC. It yields the protein CASSSVASGSIEQFF.

J is TRBJ1-1 and V is TRBV7-9; D unresolved. Trimming took 5 bases from V and 0 from J, leaving 16 bases between them. The CDR3 is 16 residues long. Germline CDR1 reads SEHNR; CDR2 reads FQNEAQ (reference sequence). CDR3 residues: CASSPSDGLVNTEAFF. CDR3 in DNA: TGTGCCAGCAGCCCCAGCGACGGTTTGGTGAACACTGAAGCTTTCTTT.

The chain joins TRBV19 to TRBJ1-2, with D possibly TRBD1 on 6 matching bases. Trimming stripped 3 bases from V and 14 bases from J, with 28 bases between. CDR3 length: 16 amino acids. From germline, CDR1 is LNHDA and CDR2 SQIVND (reference sequence). The CDR3 coding sequence is TGTGCCAGTAGTATCCCTTCTGGGGTAGTGGGCAGGGGAGTTACCTTC. Its translation is CASSIPSGVVGRGVTF.

V is TRBV19 and J is TRBJ1-2; 8 nucleotides agree with TRBD1. Germline-derived CDR1 and CDR2 are LNHDA and SQIVND (reference sequence). The length of the CDR3 is 14 residues. Losses at the gene ends were 7 bases for V and 8 bases for J; bases not matched to a gene: 12. The CDR3 region has the DNA TGTGCCAGTACCCCGGACAGGGACCGGGGAGGCTACACCTTC. This translates into CASTPDRDRGGYTF.